The sequence of this TCR beta chain was determined in a study of identical twins. cDNA carried unique molecular identifiers, and a universal primer site was added by template switching. TCRdb re-derived calls from the 5' RACE reads in MiXCR, one entry per CDR3 protein. Counted here are approximately 630,000 distinct CDR3 sequences, roughly 7.1% occurring once; the ten biggest clones make up 1.6%. The CDR3 totals 14 residues. The V and J ends lost 2 bases and 2 bases respectively, with 10 bases between them. Only healthy Caucasians were included as donors. This clonotype has only a few counts. This sample was also put to use in a study of yellow fever vaccine responses in identical twins. From that second work: Twins reportedly appeared to share part of their vaccine T cell response while keeping part individual.

Sequencing input: PBMCs. The chain combines TRBV12-3 or TRBV12-4 with TRBJ2-7; D is undetermined. The receptor was derived from a woman between 18 and 29 years old in good health. The CDR3 is CASSLTRRTYEQYF. In nucleotides, the CDR3 is TGTGCCAGCAGTTTAACCCGACGGACCTACGAGCAGTACTTC.